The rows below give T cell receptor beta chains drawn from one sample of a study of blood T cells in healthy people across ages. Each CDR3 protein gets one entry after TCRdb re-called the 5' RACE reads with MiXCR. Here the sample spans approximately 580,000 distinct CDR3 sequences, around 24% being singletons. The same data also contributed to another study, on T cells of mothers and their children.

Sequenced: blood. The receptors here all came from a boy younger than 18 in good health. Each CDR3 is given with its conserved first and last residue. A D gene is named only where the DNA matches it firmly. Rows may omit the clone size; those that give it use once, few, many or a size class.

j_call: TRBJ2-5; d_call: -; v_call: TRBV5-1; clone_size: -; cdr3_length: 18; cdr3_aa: CASSPSGLLVGDQETQYF; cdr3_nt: TGCGCCAGCAGCCCTTCGGGTCTTTTAGTAGGTGACCAAGAGACCCAGTACTTC
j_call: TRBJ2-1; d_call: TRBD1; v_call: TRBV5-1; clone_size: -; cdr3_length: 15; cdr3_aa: CASSYTGGTPNEQFF; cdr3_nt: TGCGCCAGCAGCTACACAGGGGGGACCCCCAATGAGCAGTTCTTC
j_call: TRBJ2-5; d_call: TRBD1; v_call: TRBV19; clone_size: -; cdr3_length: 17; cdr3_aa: CASSTGQWTGGKETQYF; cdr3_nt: TGTGCCAGTAGCACGGGCCAATGGACAGGGGGAAAGGAGACCCAGTACTTC
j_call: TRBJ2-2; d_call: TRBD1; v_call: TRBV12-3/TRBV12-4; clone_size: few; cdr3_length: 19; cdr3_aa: CASSAILGQGISFSGELFF; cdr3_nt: TGTGCCAGCAGCGCCATACTGGGACAGGGCATATCCTTCTCCGGGGAGCTGTTTTTT
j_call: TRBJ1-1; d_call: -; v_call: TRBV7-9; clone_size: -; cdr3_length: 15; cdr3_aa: CASSPPTGTTHGAFF; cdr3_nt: TGTGCCAGCAGCCCCCCGACCGGGACGACCCATGGGGCTTTCTTT
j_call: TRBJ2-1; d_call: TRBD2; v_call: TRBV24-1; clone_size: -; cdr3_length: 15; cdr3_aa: CATSDQGGRFNEQFF; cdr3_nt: TGTGCCACCAGTGATCAGGGCGGGAGGTTCAATGAGCAGTTCTTC
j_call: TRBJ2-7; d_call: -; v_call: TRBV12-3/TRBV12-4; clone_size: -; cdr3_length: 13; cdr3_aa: CASSPTRGSEQYF; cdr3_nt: TGTGCCAGCAGTCCTACTAGAGGGAGCGAGCAGTACTTC
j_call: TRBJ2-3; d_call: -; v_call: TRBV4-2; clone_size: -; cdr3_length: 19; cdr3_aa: CASSRTELDPGPTRDTRYF; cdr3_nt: TGTGCCAGCAGCCGGACAGAGTTAGATCCGGGTCCTACAAGAGATACGCGGTATTTT
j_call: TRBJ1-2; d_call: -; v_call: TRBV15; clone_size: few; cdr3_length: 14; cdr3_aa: CATSRSTGNYGYTF; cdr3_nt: TGTGCCACCAGCAGATCGACGGGGAACTATGGCTACACCTTC
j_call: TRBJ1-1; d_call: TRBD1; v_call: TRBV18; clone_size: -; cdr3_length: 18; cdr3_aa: CASSPRRDRGASNTEAFF; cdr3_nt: TGTGCCAGCTCACCAAGGCGGGACAGGGGGGCTTCGAACACTGAAGCTTTCTTT
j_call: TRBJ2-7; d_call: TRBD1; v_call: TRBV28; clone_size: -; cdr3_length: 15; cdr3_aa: CASSSRDRNAYEQYF; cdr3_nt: TGTGCCAGCAGTTCCCGGGACAGAAACGCCTACGAGCAGTACTTC
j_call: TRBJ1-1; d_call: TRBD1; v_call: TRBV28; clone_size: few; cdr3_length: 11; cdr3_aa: CASSRQGRAFF; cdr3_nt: TGTGCCAGCAGTCGACAGGGAAGAGCTTTCTTT
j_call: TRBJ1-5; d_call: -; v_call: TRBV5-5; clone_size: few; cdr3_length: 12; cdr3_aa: CASSLNNQPQHF; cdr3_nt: TGTGCCAGCAGCTTAAATAATCAGCCCCAGCATTTT
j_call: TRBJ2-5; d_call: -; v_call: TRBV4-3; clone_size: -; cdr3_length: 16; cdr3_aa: CASSQDLGPQRETQYF; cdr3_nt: TGCGCCAGCAGCCAAGATCTAGGCCCGCAGAGGGAGACCCAGTACTTC
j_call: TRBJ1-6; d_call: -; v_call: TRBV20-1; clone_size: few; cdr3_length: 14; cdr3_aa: CSARDSSYNSPLHF; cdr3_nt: TGCAGTGCTAGAGATAGCAGTTATAATTCACCCCTCCACTTT
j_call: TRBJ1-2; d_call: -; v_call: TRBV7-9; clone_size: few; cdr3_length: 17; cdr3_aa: CASSSRGTYRPDYGYTF; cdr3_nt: TGTGCCAGCAGCTCCCGGGGGACCTACAGGCCTGACTATGGCTACACCTTC
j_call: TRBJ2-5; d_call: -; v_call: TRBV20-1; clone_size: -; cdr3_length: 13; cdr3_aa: CSARAQGLETQYF; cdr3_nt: TGCAGTGCTAGAGCGCAGGGGCTGGAGACCCAGTACTTC
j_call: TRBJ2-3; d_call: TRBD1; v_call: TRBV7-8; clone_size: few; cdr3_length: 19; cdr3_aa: CASSLDIWDRGGGTDTQYF; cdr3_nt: TGTGCCAGCAGCTTAGATATCTGGGACAGGGGCGGCGGCACAGATACGCAGTATTTT
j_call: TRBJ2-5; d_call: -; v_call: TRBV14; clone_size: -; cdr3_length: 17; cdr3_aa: CASSQENVGGRGETQYF; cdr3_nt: TGTGCCAGCAGCCAAGAGAACGTCGGGGGACGGGGGGAGACCCAGTACTTC
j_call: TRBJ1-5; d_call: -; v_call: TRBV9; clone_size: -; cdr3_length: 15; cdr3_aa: CASSDGRDNNQPQHF; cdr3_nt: TGTGCCAGCAGCGACGGTAGGGACAACAATCAGCCCCAGCATTTT
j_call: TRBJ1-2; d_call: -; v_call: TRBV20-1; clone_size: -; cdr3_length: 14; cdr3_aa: CSARLTERNYGYTF; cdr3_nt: TGCAGTGCTAGGCTGACCGAGAGGAACTATGGCTACACCTTC
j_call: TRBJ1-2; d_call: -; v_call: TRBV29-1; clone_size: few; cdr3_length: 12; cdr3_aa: CSILRGEDGYAF; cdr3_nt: TGCAGCATTCTCAGGGGTGAGGATGGCTACGCCTTC
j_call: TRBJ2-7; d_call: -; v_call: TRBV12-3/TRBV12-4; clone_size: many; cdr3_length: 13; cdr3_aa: CASSLQGLYEQYF; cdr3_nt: TGTGCCAGCAGTCTACAGGGTCTCTACGAGCAGTACTTC
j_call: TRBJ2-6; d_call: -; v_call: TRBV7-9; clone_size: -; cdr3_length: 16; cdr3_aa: CASSLRGTSGANVLTF; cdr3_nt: TGTGCCAGCAGCTTAAGGGGTACCTCTGGGGCCAACGTCCTGACTTTC
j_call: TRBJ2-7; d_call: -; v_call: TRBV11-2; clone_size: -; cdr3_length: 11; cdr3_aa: CANSLAGEQYF; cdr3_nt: TGTGCCAACAGCTTAGCTGGGGAGCAGTACTTC
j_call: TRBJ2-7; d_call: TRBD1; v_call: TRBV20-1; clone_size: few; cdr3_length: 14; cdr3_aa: CSANDRGRGYEQYF; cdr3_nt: TGCAGTGCTAATGACAGGGGGCGCGGATACGAGCAGTACTTC
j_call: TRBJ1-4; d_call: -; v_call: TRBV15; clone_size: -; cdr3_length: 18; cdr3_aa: CATSSLTGRYPGGEKLFF; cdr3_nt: TGTGCCACCAGCAGCCTAACAGGAAGATACCCCGGCGGTGAAAAACTGTTTTTT
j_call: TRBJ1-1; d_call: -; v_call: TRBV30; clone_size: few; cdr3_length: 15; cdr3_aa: CAWSGWQGLNTEAFF; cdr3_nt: TGTGCCTGGAGCGGCTGGCAGGGACTGAACACTGAAGCTTTCTTT
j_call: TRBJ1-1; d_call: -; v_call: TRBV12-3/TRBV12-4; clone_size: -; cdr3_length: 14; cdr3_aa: CASTLGGLNTEAFF; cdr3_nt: TGTGCCAGCACCTTGGGAGGGTTGAACACTGAAGCTTTCTTT
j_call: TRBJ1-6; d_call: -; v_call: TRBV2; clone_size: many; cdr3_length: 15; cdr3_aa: CASSGQGSYNSPLHF; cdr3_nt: TGTGCCAGCAGTGGGCAGGGGTCCTATAATTCACCCCTCCACTTT
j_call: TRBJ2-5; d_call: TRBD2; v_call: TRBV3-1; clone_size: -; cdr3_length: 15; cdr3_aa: CASSQEPSGQETQYF; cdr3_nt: TGTGCCAGCAGCCAAGAGCCTAGCGGGCAAGAGACCCAGTACTTC
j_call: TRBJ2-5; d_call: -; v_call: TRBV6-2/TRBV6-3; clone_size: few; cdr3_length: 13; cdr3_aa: CASSYSTPETQYF; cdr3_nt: TGTGCCAGCAGTTACTCGACCCCTGAGACCCAGTACTTC
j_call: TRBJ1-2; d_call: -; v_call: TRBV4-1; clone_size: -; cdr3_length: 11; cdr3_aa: CASSQDNSYTF; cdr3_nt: TGCGCCAGCAGCCAAGATAATAGCTACACCTTC
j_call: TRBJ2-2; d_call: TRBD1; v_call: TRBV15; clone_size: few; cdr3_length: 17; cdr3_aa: CATDRSPGRENTGELFF; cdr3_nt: TGTGCCACGGACAGGAGTCCTGGCCGGGAGAACACCGGGGAGCTGTTTTTT
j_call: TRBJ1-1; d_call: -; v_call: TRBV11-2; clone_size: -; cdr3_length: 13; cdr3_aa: CASSFQRNTEAFF; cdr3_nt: TGTGCCAGCAGCTTTCAGAGGAATACTGAAGCTTTCTTT
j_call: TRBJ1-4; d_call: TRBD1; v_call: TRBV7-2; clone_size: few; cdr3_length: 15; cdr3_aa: CASSSQTGRNEKLFF; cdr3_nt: TGTGCCAGCAGCTCTCAGACAGGGAGGAATGAAAAACTGTTTTTT
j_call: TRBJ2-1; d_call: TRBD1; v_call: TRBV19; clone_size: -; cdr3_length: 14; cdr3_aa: CASTTGVRNYEQFF; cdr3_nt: TGTGCCAGTACCACAGGGGTTCGCAACTATGAGCAGTTCTTC
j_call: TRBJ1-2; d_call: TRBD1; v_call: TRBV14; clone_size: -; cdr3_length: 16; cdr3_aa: CASSQDWDRGRGGYTF; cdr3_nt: TGTGCCAGCAGCCAAGATTGGGACAGGGGGCGAGGTGGCTACACCTTC
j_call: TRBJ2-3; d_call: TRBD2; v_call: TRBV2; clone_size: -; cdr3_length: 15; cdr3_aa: CASGGLAGRTDTQYF; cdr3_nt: TGTGCCAGCGGGGGACTAGCGGGGCGCACAGATACGCAGTATTTT
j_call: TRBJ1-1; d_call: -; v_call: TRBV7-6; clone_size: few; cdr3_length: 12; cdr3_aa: CASSFTDAEAFF; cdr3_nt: TGTGCCAGCAGCTTTACCGACGCTGAAGCTTTCTTT
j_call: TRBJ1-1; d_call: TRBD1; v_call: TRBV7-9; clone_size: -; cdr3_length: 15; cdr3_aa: CAITADRGMNTEAFF; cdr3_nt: TGTGCCATCACGGCGGACAGGGGGATGAACACTGAAGCTTTCTTT
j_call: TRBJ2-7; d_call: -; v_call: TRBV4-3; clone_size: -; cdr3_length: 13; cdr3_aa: CASSQGGYYEQYF; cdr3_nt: TGCGCCAGCAGCCAAGGGGGGTACTACGAGCAGTACTTC